This TCR beta chain was recorded in a study of blood T cell repertoires in COVID-19. Study-wide background: Collection of acute and convalescent COVID-19 samples took place in the United States, Italy and Spain.

Comments on this clone: Sequence at one end of the junction differs from germline and may be a read error.

Some clones are missing from TCRdb's copy, which holds only in-frame ones; the method was immunoSEQ multiplex PCR. This table has about 360,000 clones, around four fifths appearing once. Looked up from germline, CDR1 is SGHAT and CDR2 is FQNNGV. This CDR3 has 11 residues. The source is a man younger than 45 with active or convalescent COVID-19. Sequenced input: peripheral blood. The V gene is TRBV11-2, the J gene TRBJ1-2; the match to TRBD1 covers 7 bases. CDR3 in amino acids: CASSLVGGLFF. The CDR3 region has the DNA TGTGCCAGCAGCTTAGTAGGGGGCCTGTTCTTC.